Presented here are 26 T cell receptor beta chains from one specimen sequenced in a study of radiotherapy plus CTLA-4 blockade in lung cancer. Libraries were prepared by immunoSEQ multiplex PCR; TCRdb keeps only in-frame clonotypes and omits some of them. The table has about 43,000 clones, 65% to 75% seen once. The material sequenced was peripheral blood, taken from a patient treated with radiotherapy plus ipilimumab. These receptors were taken from a human donor with non-small cell lung cancer who had a partial response to radiotherapy plus ipilimumab.

V is TRBV7-3 and J is TRBJ2-1; 8 nucleotides align to TRBD1. CDR3 size: 12 residues. V shed 2 bases, J shed 10 bases, and the junction held 1 base outside the gene matches. Germline V CDR1 and CDR2: SGHTA, FQGTGA. The CDR3 is CASSLGDREQFF. The CDR3 coding sequence is TGTGCCAGCAGCTTAGGGGACAGGGAGCAGTTCTTC.

This chain uses TRBV4-1 with TRBJ1-5; no clear D gene. The length of the CDR3 is 17 residues. V was cut by 0 bases and J by 5 bases, with 17 bases left in between. Germline V lookup: CDR1 MGHRA, CDR2 YSYEKL. The CDR3 sequence is CASSQDIGEANDQPQHF. The CDR3 nucleotides are TGCGCCAGCAGCCAAGATATAGGCGAGGCCAATGATCAGCCCCAGCATTTT.

This chain joins TRBV4-1 and TRBJ2-1; 10 nucleotides align to TRBD2. Losses at the gene ends were 1 base for V and 5 bases for J; bases not matched to a gene: 17. CDR3 length: 20 residues. Germline values: CDR1 MGHRA, CDR2 YSYEKL. The CDR3, as DNA: TGCGCCAGCAGCCAAGCGAGAGCTAGCGGGAGCTCATGGTCGAACAATGAGCAGTTCTTC. Its protein is CASSQARASGSSWSNNEQFF.

V gene TRBV5-1 combines with J gene TRBJ2-1; TRBD2 aligns across 11 bases. The CDR3 contains 16 residues. Germline V CDR1 and CDR2: SGHRS, YFSETQ. V gave up 2 bases and J gave up 9 bases; unmatched junction bases: 10. The CDR3 DNA reads TGCGCCAGCAGCTTAGGTAGCGGGGGGGCCGGGGTTGAGCAGTTCTTC. Amino acids: CASSLGSGGAGVEQFF. Supplemented by reference TRBV5-1 and TRBJ2-1, the full variable domain reads KAGVTQTPRYLIKTRGQQVTLSCSPISGHRSVSWYQQTPGQGLQFLFEYFSETQRNKGNFPGRFSGRQFSNSRSEMNVSTLELGDSALYLCASSLGSGGAGVEQFFGPGTRLTVL.

In its sample, this clone was seen a few times. The chain couples TRBV4-1 to TRBJ2-7, with D possibly being TRBD2 (7 bases). The germline V gene has CDR1 MGHRA and CDR2 YSYEKL. This CDR3 spans 16 amino acids. Trimming shortened V by 4 bases and J by 0 bases, and 16 bases separated the two germline ends. DNA of the CDR3: TGCGCCAGCAGCCCTAGGGACGGGGGGCGCTCCTACGAGCAGTACTTC. This encodes CASSPRDGGRSYEQYF.

The genes are TRBV19 and TRBJ2-7; D possibly corresponds to TRBD1 (6 bases). Germline CDR1 reads LNHDA; CDR2 reads SQIVND (reference sequence). Trimming pared 6 bases from V and 3 bases from J, leaving 21 bases between. The CDR3 has 16 residues. The CDR3 nucleotides read TGTGCCAGTAGCCGGAAAACAGGGTCTTCTATCTACGAGCAGTACTTC. As protein: CASSRKTGSSIYEQYF.

V usage is TRBV6-6 and J usage is TRBJ2-3; a possible D gene is TRBD2 (5 bases). The V and J ends lost 5 bases and 7 bases respectively, with 16 bases between them. The CDR3 is 14 amino acids. CDR1 MNHNY and CDR2 SVGAGI come from the germline V gene (reference sequence). The CDR3 is CASSPNTGYHTQYF. CDR3 bases: TGTGCCAGCAGTCCAAACACGGGGTACCATACGCAGTATTTT.

This chain connects TRBV28 to TRBJ1-1; 8 bases agree with TRBD1. CDR3 size: 15 residues. Germline V lookup: CDR1 MDHEN, CDR2 SYDVKM. Trimming took 5 bases from V and 4 from J; bases not matched to a gene: 9. CDR3 coding DNA: TGTGCCAGCAGTCCCGCAGGGGGCGCGGCCACTGAAGCTTTCTTT. The encoded protein is CASSPAGGAATEAFF.

There are a few counts of this clone. The genes are TRBV6-1 and TRBJ2-7, with 9 nucleotides matching TRBD1. This CDR3 has 15 residues. Germline V CDR1 and CDR2: MNHNS, SASEGT. Trimming cost V 2 bases and J 4 bases; bases outside gene matches: 6. The CDR3 DNA follows: TGTGCCAGCAGTGAATCAGGACAGGGGCCGTACGAGCAGTACTTC. It yields the protein CASSESGQGPYEQYF.

This clone was recorded once. V gene TRBV27 combines with J gene TRBJ1-5; D possibly corresponds to TRBD1 (5 bases). Trimming stripped 2 bases from V and 9 bases from J, with 14 bases between. Germline CDR1 reads MNHEY; CDR2 reads SMNVEV (reference sequence). The CDR3 runs to 14 residues. The CDR3 DNA reads TGTGCCAGCAGTTTAGGTTCAGCGGGGGGGCCCCAGCATTTT. This encodes CASSLGSAGGPQHF.

This chain uses TRBV5-1 with TRBJ1-6; 9 bases are shared with TRBD1. The CDR3 consists of 14 residues. V shed 5 bases, J shed 7 bases, and the junction held 4 bases outside the gene matches. CDR1 and CDR2 from the germline V gene are SGHRS and YFSETQ. CDR3 DNA sequence: TGCGCCAGCAGTACCGGGACAGGGAATTCACCCCTCCACTTT. Translating gives CASSTGTGNSPLHF.

This rearrangement joins TRBV7-3 to TRBJ1-1; D unresolved. V gave up 6 bases and J gave up 2 bases, with 10 bases separating them. This CDR3 spans 13 amino acids. Germline V CDR1 and CDR2: SGHTA, FQGTGA. For the CDR3, the DNA is TGTGCCAGCAGTTATTCAGGTAACACTGAAGCTTTCTTT. It codes for CASSYSGNTEAFF.

V is TRBV2 and J is TRBJ1-4; weak D call: TRBD1 (6 bases). Germline V gene lookup returns CDR1 SNHLY and CDR2 FYNNEI. This CDR3 comprises 13 residues. Deletions cut 5 bases from V and 7 bases from J, with 11 bases between. CDR3 amino acids: CASSQLGGEKLFF. The CDR3, as DNA: TGTGCCAGCAGTCAGTTAGGGGGTGAAAAACTGTTTTTT.

This clone was observed a single time. The chain carries TRBV6-4 and TRBJ2-2, with 7 bases identical to TRBD1. The germline V gene has CDR1 MRHNA and CDR2 SNTAGT. The CDR3 runs to 15 residues. V was pared by 3 bases and J by 5 bases, with 6 bases of the junction left unmatched. CDR3 region: CASSDWNRGTGELFF. DNA of the CDR3: TGTGCCAGCAGTGATTGGAACAGGGGAACCGGGGAGCTGTTTTTT.

This clone has ten or more counts. The V call is TRBV4-1, the J call TRBJ1-1, with 8 bases fitting TRBD1. The CDR3 covers 15 residues. With V trimmed by 2 bases and J by 1 base, 3 bases remained unmatched. The germline gives CDR1 MGHRA, CDR2 YSYEKL. CDR3 DNA sequence: TGCGCCAGCAGCCAACAGGGACAGGCGAACACTGAAGCTTTCTTT. This sequence encodes CASSQQGQANTEAFF.

This clone appeared a single time. This chain links TRBV7-2 with TRBJ2-1, with no clear D. The CDR3 consists of 13 residues. From germline, CDR1 is SGHTA and CDR2 FQGNSA. V lost 1 base, J lost 6 bases, and 7 bases lay in between. In nucleotides, the CDR3 is TGTGCCAGCAGCTTAGGCCTCGGCAATGAGCAGTTCTTC. Translating it yields CASSLGLGNEQFF.

The chain carries TRBV7-2 and TRBJ2-1, with 8 positions matching TRBD2. After removal of 0 bases from V and 4 bases from J, the junction contained 8 bases not matched to a gene. This CDR3 is built from 17 residues. The V gene's germline CDR1 is SGHTA and CDR2 FQGNSA. CDR3 sequence: CASSLAGTGGGYNEQFF. In DNA form, the CDR3 reads TGTGCCAGCAGCTTAGCGGGCACGGGAGGGGGGTACAATGAGCAGTTCTTC.

In its sample, this clone was seen once. The gene calls are TRBV11-2 and TRBJ2-1, with 9 bases that match TRBD1. V trimming: 3 bases; J trimming: 8 bases; junction bases outside the gene matches: 2. In germline, CDR1 is SGHAT, CDR2 FQNNGV. The CDR3 is 13 amino acids. CDR3 protein: CASSLDRGHEQFF. In DNA, the CDR3 is TGTGCCAGCAGCTTGGACAGGGGTCATGAGCAGTTCTTC. Based on the CDR3 plus reference TRBV11-2 and TRBJ2-1, the full variable domain is EAGVAQSPRYKIIEKRQSVAFWCNPISGHATLYWYQQILGQGPKLLIQFQNNGVVDDSQLPKDRFSAERLKGVDSTLKIQPAKLEDSAVYLCASSLDRGHEQFFGPGTRLTVL.

This clone came up a few times. The J gene is TRBJ2-1, the V gene TRBV9; TRBD2 agrees at 12 bases. The CDR3 covers 14 residues. From germline, CDR1 is SGDLS and CDR2 YYNGEE. J lost 9 bases, V lost 4 bases, and 5 bases had no gene match. CDR3 amino acids: CASSPGLAGLEQFF. The CDR3 coding sequence is TGTGCCAGCAGCCCAGGACTAGCGGGACTTGAGCAGTTCTTC.

V usage is TRBV7-9 and J usage is TRBJ2-3, with 14 nucleotides matching TRBD2. Per the germline V gene, CDR1 is SEHNR and CDR2 is FQNEAQ (reference sequence). The CDR3 length is 15 residues. V was clipped by 5 bases and J by 5 bases; unmatched bases: 3. In nucleotides, the CDR3 is TGTGCCAGCAGCCGACTAGCGGGAGGGCGAGATACGCAGTATTTT. It codes for CASSRLAGGRDTQYF.

V usage is TRBV9 and J usage is TRBJ2-7; D ambiguous. V dropped 4 bases and J dropped 2 bases, with 7 bases sitting between them. This CDR3 has 12 amino acids. CDR1 is SGDLS and CDR2 is YYNGEE in the germline V gene. The CDR3: CASSPLTYEQYF. CDR3 sequence (DNA): TGTGCCAGCAGCCCACTAACCTACGAGCAGTACTTC.

This rearrangement joins TRBV27 to TRBJ1-2; TRBD1 might be the D (5 bases). CDR3 size: 11 residues. CDR1 is MNHEY, CDR2 SMNVEV, per germline (reference sequence). V was cut by 5 bases and J by 8 bases, with 9 bases left in between. In DNA form, the CDR3 reads TGTGCCAGCAGTCCAGGGAAAGGCTACACCTTC. Translation gives CASSPGKGYTF.

The genes are TRBV30 and TRBJ1-3; D may be TRBD1 (5 bases). Trimming cost V 5 bases and J 1 base, with 15 bases left between them. The germline CDR1 and CDR2 sequences are GTSNPN and SVGIG (reference sequence). The CDR3 contains 15 residues. This CDR3 is CAWGGAGNSGNTIYF. CDR3 nucleotides: TGTGCCTGGGGAGGGGCAGGGAATTCTGGAAACACCATATATTTT. Supplemented by reference TRBV30 and TRBJ1-3, the full variable domain reads SQTIHQWPATLVQPVGSPLSLECTVEGTSNPNLYWYRQAAGRGLQLLFYSVGIGQISSEVPQNLSASRPQDRQFILSSKKLLLSDSGFYLCAWGGAGNSGNTIYFGEGSWLTVV.

The chain carries TRBV9 and TRBJ2-3; 7 nucleotides align to TRBD2. Germline loops: CDR1 SGDLS, CDR2 YYNGEE. The CDR3 has 15 amino acids. Germline trimming cut 0 bases from V and 2 bases from J; bases unmatched to any gene: 3. In DNA, the CDR3 is TGTGCCAGCAGCGTAGAGGGGAGGGCCACAGATACGCAGTATTTT. This sequence encodes CASSVEGRATDTQYF.

V gene TRBV27 combines with J gene TRBJ2-7; perhaps TRBD2 as D (6 bases). This CDR3 contains 12 residues. Germline V gene lookup returns CDR1 MNHEY and CDR2 SMNVEV (reference sequence). Trimming stripped 3 bases from V and 7 bases from J, with 10 bases between. CDR3 residues: CASSFLRGEQYF. The CDR3 region has the DNA TGTGCCAGCAGTTTTCTCCGGGGGGAGCAGTACTTC.

The chain is built from TRBV4-3 and TRBJ1-2; 7 positions match TRBD1. The V gene end was trimmed by 0 bases and the J gene end by 4 bases; junction bases not matched to a gene: 5. Per the germline V gene, CDR1 is LGHNA and CDR2 is YSLEER. The CDR3 consists of 15 residues. The CDR3 here is CASSQDVGTVYGYTF. The DNA for the CDR3 is TGCGCCAGCAGCCAAGATGTTGGGACAGTCTATGGCTACACCTTC.